A single sample gave rise to the 8 T cell receptor beta chains below, sequenced in a study of CD8+CD57+ T cells in acquired aplastic anemia. The template used for profiling TCR beta VDJ and CDR3 was genomic DNA. Using its own MiXCR run on the reads, TCRdb lists one record per CDR3 protein. The table has around 140,000 distinct CDR3 sequences, less than 45% seen once; the top ten hold over 6.5%. The sample consisted of sorted CD4+, CD8+, or CD8+CD57+ T cells (not recorded which) from PBMCs. These receptors were obtained from a human donor in good health, serving as a control.

This clonotype showed up many times. This rearrangement joins TRBV3-1 to TRBJ1-2; 8 bases align to TRBD1. Germline V gene sequence: CDR1 LGHDT, CDR2 YNNKEL (reference sequence). The CDR3 totals 14 residues. The J segment lost 8 bases and the V segment lost 3 bases, leaving 8 bases of the junction unmatched. The CDR3 nucleotides read TGTGCCAGCAGCCACGCGGACAGGGTCTTCGGCTACACCTTC. Translating it yields CASSHADRVFGYTF.

This clonotype has a count of ten or more. The DNA of the CDR3 is TGCGCCAGCAGCTTGTCCGGCAGGGGGCTTGATGGCTACACCTTC. This gives the protein CASSLSGRGLDGYTF. V gene TRBV5-1 combines with J gene TRBJ1-2; TRBD1 agrees at 8 bases. CDR3 length equals 15 residues. Germline assignment: CDR1 SGHRS and CDR2 YFSETQ. J gave up 6 bases and V 1 base, and 8 bases lay outside the gene matches.

The chain recombines TRBV20-1 with TRBJ1-2; TRBD1 matches 9 bases. J gave up 6 bases and V 6 bases, and 8 bases lay outside the gene matches. CDR1 is DFQATT and CDR2 is SNEGSKA in the germline V gene (reference sequence). This CDR3 is 13 amino acids long. The CDR3 nucleotides read TGCAGTGCAAATCTACAGGGGGCGAATGGCTACACCTTC. As protein: CSANLQGANGYTF.

In its sample, this clonotype was seen many times. The chain couples TRBV4-1 to TRBJ2-3, with 8 bases aligning to TRBD2. The germline V gene encodes CDR1 MGHRA and CDR2 YSYEKL. This CDR3 is built from 17 residues. V was pared by 0 bases and J by 7 bases, with 12 bases of the junction left unmatched. The chain's CDR3 is CASSQEVTAGVGNTQYF. CDR3 nucleotide sequence: TGCGCCAGCAGCCAAGAAGTGACAGCGGGAGTCGGAAATACGCAGTATTTT.

This clonotype has a count of ten or more. The chain combines TRBV20-1 with TRBJ2-4, with 9 bases aligning to TRBD2. CDR1 and CDR2 from the germline V gene are DFQATT and SNEGSKA (reference sequence). V lost 3 bases and J lost 0; bases outside the gene matches: 0. CDR3 length: 14 residues. CDR3 loop: CSARTSGAKNIQYF. The DNA of the CDR3 is TGCAGTGCTAGGACTAGCGGAGCCAAAAACATTCAGTACTTC.

In regard to this clonotype: One end of the junction varies from germline; a read error may be responsible. V usage is TRBV30 and J usage is TRBJ2-5; 10 bases map to TRBD1. Looked up from germline, CDR1 is GTSNPN and CDR2 is SVGIG (reference sequence). The CDR3 runs 13 residues. The DNA for the CDR3 is TGTGCCTGGAGGGACAGGGGGATGGAGATCCAGTACTTC. It codes for CAWRDRGMEIQYF.

This clonotype has only a few counts. The chain employs TRBV7-2 and TRBJ2-1, with D tentatively TRBD2 (5 bases). The germline CDR1 and CDR2 sequences are SGHTA and FQGNSA. The CDR3 has 13 amino acids. The ends were cut back, 6 bases at V and 5 bases at J, with 11 bases in the middle. CDR3 coding DNA: TGTGCCAGCAGTCTAGGGAGAAACAATGAGCAGTTCTTC. Amino acid sequence: CASSLGRNNEQFF. Together with reference TRBV7-2 and TRBJ2-1, the CDR3 gives the full variable domain: GAGVSQSPSNKVTEKGKDVELRCDPISGHTALYWYRQSLGQGLEFLIYFQGNSAPDKSGLPSDRFSAERTGGSVSTLTIQRTQQEDSAVYLCASSLGRNNEQFFGPGTRLTVL.

This clonotype has more than one count but fewer than ten. The chain employs TRBV7-2 and TRBJ2-3; D ambiguous. In germline, CDR1 is SGHTA, CDR2 FQGNSA. V dropped 1 base and J dropped 5 bases, with 7 bases sitting between them. This CDR3 is built from 13 residues. This CDR3 reads CASSLVHRDTQYF. Written as DNA, the CDR3 is TGTGCCAGCAGCTTAGTACATCGAGATACGCAGTATTTT.